Below, one T cell receptor (beta chain) is given with its context. The antigen is undetermined. Here immunoSEQ multiplex PCR was the method, and the copy in TCRdb shows in-frame clones only, minus some. The sample has 800,000 to 1,200,000 clones, approximately 80% seen once. This sample was taken from a study of shared clonotypes between healthy human individuals. Looking at the study overall: Researchers assigned three CD4 naive, three CD4 memory, two CD8 naive and one CD8 memory plate to each donor. Broader study findings: Generally, estimated richness proved larger in naive subsets than it did in memory subsets.

Trimming stripped 1 base from V and 2 bases from J, with 21 bases between. This CDR3 contains 19 residues. Looked up from germline, CDR1 is SGHVS and CDR2 is FQNEAQ. V and J are TRBV7-8 and TRBJ2-1; D possibly corresponds to TRBD1 (6 bases). The TCR sequence derives from a man between 18 and 35 years old in good health. Some clones in this sample may be carry-over from other donors' samples. Specimen: memory CD4+ T cells from PBMCs. Subset given: CD45RA-negative fraction. CDR3 DNA: TGTGCCAGCAGCTTAGTTTTCAGCAGGGGTCAACACGCCTACAATGAGCAGTTCTTC. It is translated as CASSLVFSRGQHAYNEQFF.